These 13 T cell receptor beta chains share one sample of origin, sequenced in a study of blood T cell repertoires in COVID-19. Using immunoSEQ multiplex PCR, the repertoire was profiled, and TCRdb retains in-frame clones only, with some absent. The sample has 250,000 or so clones, around nine tenths seen once. The sequencing input was peripheral blood. These receptors all come from a woman between 65 and 79 years old with active or convalescent COVID-19.

Only one count was recorded for this clone. The rearrangement uses TRBV9 and TRBJ1-1; D is ambiguous. The length of the CDR3 is 15 residues. Germline CDR1 SGDLS, CDR2 YYNGEE. The germline V and J ends were trimmed by 3 bases and 1 base, with 13 bases remaining between them. DNA of the CDR3: TGTGCCAGCAGCGCCCATCTGGGCTCGAACACTGAAGCTTTCTTT. Its translation: CASSAHLGSNTEAFF.

J is TRBJ2-7 and V is TRBV15; 8 positions match TRBD2. The V gene's germline CDR1 is LNHNV and CDR2 YYDKDF (reference sequence). This CDR3 comprises 13 residues. Trimming cost V 8 bases and J 3 bases; bases outside gene matches: 6. DNA of the CDR3: TGTGCCACCGCCCAGACTAGCGTCTACGAGCAGTACTTC. It translates to CATAQTSVYEQYF.

J is TRBJ2-5 and V is TRBV19, with D possibly matching TRBD2 (5 bases). CDR3 length equals 13 residues. V was trimmed by 6 bases and J by 2 bases, leaving 10 bases between them. CDR1 LNHDA and CDR2 SQIVND come from the germline V gene (reference sequence). The CDR3 DNA reads as TGTGCCAGTAGCTTCGCGGGTCAAGAGACCCAGTACTTC. Translating it yields CASSFAGQETQYF.

The chain couples TRBV5-1 to TRBJ2-5, with 7 bases fitting TRBD1. The CDR3 sequence is 14 residues long. V was clipped by 3 bases and J by 1 base; unmatched bases: 3. Germline CDR1 reads SGHRS; CDR2 reads YFSETQ. This CDR3 reads CASSSQGLQETQYF. The CDR3 DNA reads as TGCGCCAGCAGCTCACAGGGGCTCCAAGAGACCCAGTACTTC.

The V and J genes are TRBV3-1 (or the pseudogene TRBV3-2) and TRBJ1-6, with D tentatively TRBD1 (5 bases). Germline loops: CDR1 LGHDT, CDR2 YNNKEL (reference sequence). V was pared by 4 bases and J by 8 bases, with 18 bases between. This CDR3 is 16 amino acids long. Written as DNA, the CDR3 is TGTGCCAGCAGCCCCGAGTGGGAGGGGAGGGATTCACCCCTCCACTTT. Encoded protein: CASSPEWEGRDSPLHF.

V and J are TRBV29-1 and TRBJ1-5; no clear D gene. The CDR3 runs to 15 residues. Germline V gives CDR1 SQVTM, CDR2 ANQGSEA. V lost 4 bases, J lost 3 bases, and 16 bases lay in between. CDR3 amino acids: CSVGLTTDLNQPQHF. The CDR3 DNA reads as TGCAGCGTTGGACTTACTACCGACCTCAATCAGCCCCAGCATTTT.

The chain joins TRBV29-1 to TRBJ1-6, with 9 nucleotides matching TRBD1. V lost 8 bases to trimming and J lost 8 bases; unmatched junction nucleotides: 7. The CDR3 loop spans 13 amino acids. Per germline, CDR1 SQVTM and CDR2 ANQGSEA. The CDR3 protein is CSCRDREYSPLHF. Written as DNA, the CDR3 is TGCAGCTGCCGGGACAGGGAGTATTCACCCCTCCACTTT.

The chain recombines TRBV7-2 with TRBJ1-1; D gene ambiguous. Germline CDR1 SGHTA, CDR2 FQGNSA. This CDR3 is built from 13 residues. Trimming removed 2 bases at V and 11 bases at J, with 15 bases between. CDR3 nucleotides: TGTGCCAGCAGCTTAAAAATGGGAGTAGAGGCTTTCTTT. It specifies CASSLKMGVEAFF.

This rearrangement joins TRBV14 to TRBJ2-1, with 10 bases that match TRBD2. The J segment lost 8 bases and the V segment lost 0 bases, leaving 13 bases of the junction unmatched. Germline V CDR1 and CDR2: SGHDN, FVKESK. The CDR3 loop spans 18 amino acids. The CDR3 sequence: CASSQDRLAGGSGDEQFF. The DNA of the CDR3 is TGTGCCAGCAGCCAAGATCGGTTAGCGGGGGGCTCCGGGGATGAGCAGTTCTTC.

The V call is TRBV10-3, the J call TRBJ2-2; a possible D gene is TRBD1 (6 bases). Germline values: CDR1 ENHRY, CDR2 SYGVKD. CDR3 length: 15 residues. V was pared by 11 bases and J by 2 bases, with 18 bases between. The CDR3 DNA reads as TGTGCCTCCCAGGGGCCCGTTGACAACACCGGGGAGCTGTTTTTT. Its translation: CASQGPVDNTGELFF.

The chain joins TRBV19 to TRBJ1-2; 7 bases match TRBD1. Losses at the gene ends were 7 bases for V and 4 bases for J; bases not matched to a gene: 6. Germline CDR1 LNHDA, CDR2 SQIVND (reference sequence). The CDR3 is 13 residues long. The CDR3 is CASTRGTAYGYTF. DNA of the CDR3: TGTGCCAGTACCCGGGGGACAGCCTATGGCTACACCTTC.

The V call is TRBV6-2 or TRBV6-3, the J call TRBJ2-3; 7 bases line up with TRBD2. This CDR3 is built from 16 residues. With V trimmed by 5 bases and J by 3 bases, 11 bases remained unmatched. Per germline, CDR1 MNHEY and CDR2 SVGEGT. This CDR3 reads CASSPRGGGGTDTQYF. The DNA of the CDR3 is TGTGCCAGCAGTCCCCGAGGAGGCGGGGGTACAGATACGCAGTATTTT.

The chain recombines TRBV19 with TRBJ2-3; perhaps TRBD2 as D (7 bases). CDR1 LNHDA and CDR2 SQIVND come from the germline V gene (reference sequence). The CDR3 runs to 14 residues. Trimming stripped 6 bases from V and 4 bases from J, with 14 bases between. CDR3 in amino acids: CASRTGGPSDTQYF. DNA of the CDR3: TGTGCCAGTAGGACCGGGGGGCCCTCAGATACGCAGTATTTT.